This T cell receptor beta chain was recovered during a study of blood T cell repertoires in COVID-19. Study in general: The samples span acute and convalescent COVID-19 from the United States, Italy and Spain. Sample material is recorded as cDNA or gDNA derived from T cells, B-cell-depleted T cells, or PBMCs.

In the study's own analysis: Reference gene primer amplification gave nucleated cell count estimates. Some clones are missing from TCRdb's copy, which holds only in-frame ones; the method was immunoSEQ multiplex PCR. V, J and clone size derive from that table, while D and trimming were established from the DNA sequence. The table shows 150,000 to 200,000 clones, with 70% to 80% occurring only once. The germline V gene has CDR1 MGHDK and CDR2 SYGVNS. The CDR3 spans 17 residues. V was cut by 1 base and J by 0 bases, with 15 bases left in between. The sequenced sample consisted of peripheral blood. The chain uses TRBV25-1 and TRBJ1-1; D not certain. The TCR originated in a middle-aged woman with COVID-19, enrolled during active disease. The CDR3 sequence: CASSESYGPHLNTEAFF. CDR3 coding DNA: TGTGCCAGCAGTGAATCGTATGGGCCTCACCTGAACACTGAAGCTTTCTTT.